The T cell receptor beta chain under discussion was sequenced for a study of coeliac disease. Study-wide context: Without high-resolution HLA typing, biased TRBV7-2 usage was examined as a proof of principle. Regarding the study as a whole: Of coeliac lamina propria samples, about 55% of the 18 held published gliadin-specific TRB sequences, versus 1 of 6 controls.

Note on this clone: Its antigen is undetermined.

The protocol was immunoSEQ multiplex PCR, while the TCRdb copy is restricted to in-frame clones and leaves out a portion. The sample yields thousands of clones, less than 80% seen once. Germline lookup yields CDR1 SGHDT and CDR2 YYEEEE. Trimming removed 2 bases from V and 5 bases from J; junction bases left unmatched: 7. CDR3 length: 15 residues. The chain links TRBV5-6 to TRBJ2-5; 9 nucleotides align to TRBD1. This clonotype was sampled from a man between 60 and 75 years old with celiac disease on a gluten-free diet. The sequenced sample was lymphocytes from the gut lamina propria. The CDR3 nucleotides read TGTGCCAGCAGCTTTTTACAGGGGGCGTTGGAGACCCAGTACTTC. It translates to CASSFLQGALETQYF. The complete variable domain, with remaining parts taken from reference TRBV5-6 and TRBJ2-5, reads DAGVTQSPTHLIKTRGQQVTLRCSPKSGHDTVSWYQQALGQGPQFIFQYYEEEERQRGNFPDRFSGHQFPNYSSELNVNALLLGDSALYLCASSFLQGALETQYFGPGTRLLVL.